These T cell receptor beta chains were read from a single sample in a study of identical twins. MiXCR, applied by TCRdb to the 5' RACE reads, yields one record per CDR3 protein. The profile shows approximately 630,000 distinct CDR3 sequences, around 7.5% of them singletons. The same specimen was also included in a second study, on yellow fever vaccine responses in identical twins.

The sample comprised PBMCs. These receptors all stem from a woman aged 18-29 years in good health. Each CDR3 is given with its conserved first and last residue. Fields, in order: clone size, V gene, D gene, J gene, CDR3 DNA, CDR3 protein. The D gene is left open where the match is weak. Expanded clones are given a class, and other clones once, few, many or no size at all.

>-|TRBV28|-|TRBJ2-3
TGTGCCAGCAGTTTATCTAAGACGGCTATGGATACGCAGTATTTT
CASSLSKTAMDTQYF
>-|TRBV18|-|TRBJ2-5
TGTGCCAGCTCTCCAATAATAGAGACCCAGTACTTC
CASSPIIETQYF
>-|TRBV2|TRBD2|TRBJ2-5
TGTGCCAGCAGGGGGGGGATATCGGAGACCCAGTACTTC
CASRGGISETQYF
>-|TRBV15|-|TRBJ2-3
TGTGCCACCAGCCGAGACACGGCAGATACGCAGTATTTT
CATSRDTADTQYF
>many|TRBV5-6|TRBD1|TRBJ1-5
TGTGCCAGCAGCTACAGGGGAAGTAGCAATCAGCCCCAGCATTTT
CASSYRGSSNQPQHF
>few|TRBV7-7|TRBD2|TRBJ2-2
TGTGCCAGCAGCTTAGCGCGACTAGCGGGGGGTTCCGGGGAGCTGTTTTTT
CASSLARLAGGSGELFF
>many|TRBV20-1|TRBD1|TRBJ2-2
TGCAGTGCCACCGGACAGGCGAACACCGGGGAGCTGTTTTTT
CSATGQANTGELFF
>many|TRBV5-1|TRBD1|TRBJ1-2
TGCGCCAGCAGCTCCGGGGCGGCAGGGGGCAGCTATGGCTACACCTTC
CASSSGAAGGSYGYTF
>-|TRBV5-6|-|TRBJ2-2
TGTGCCAGCAGCCCGCAGGGAAGTGGCACCGGGGAGCTGTTTTTT
CASSPQGSGTGELFF
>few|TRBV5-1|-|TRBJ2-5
TGCGCCAGCAGCTTGGGACAGCTAGACGAGACCCAGTACTTC
CASSLGQLDETQYF
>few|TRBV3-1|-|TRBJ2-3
TGTGCCAGCAGCCAAGAAAATTACCCACATACGCAGTATTTT
CASSQENYPHTQYF
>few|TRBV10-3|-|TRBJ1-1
TGTGCCATCAGTGCCGGACAATTTGACACTGAAGCTTTCTTT
CAISAGQFDTEAFF
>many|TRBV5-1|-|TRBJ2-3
TGCGCCAGCAGCTTGAGGCCGGGAAATGAAGATACGCAGTATTTT
CASSLRPGNEDTQYF
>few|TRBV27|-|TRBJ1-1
TGTGCCAGCAGTGCCAGCGGAGGTCGGGAAGCTTTCTTT
CASSASGGREAFF
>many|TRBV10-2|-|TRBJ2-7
TGCGCCAGCAGTGAGGTTCTAGGCGGAACCTCCTACGAGCAGTACTTC
CASSEVLGGTSYEQYF
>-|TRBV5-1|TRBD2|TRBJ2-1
TGCGCCAGCAGCCCCCATCCGGGACTAGCGGGAGGGAGGGAGCAGTTCTTC
CASSPHPGLAGGREQFF
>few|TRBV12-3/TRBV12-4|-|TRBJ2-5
TGTGCCAGCAGCACCCACAGAAAGACCCAGTACTTC
CASSTHRKTQYF
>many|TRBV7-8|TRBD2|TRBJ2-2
TGTGCCAGCAGCTCACTGACTAGCGGGAACACCGGGGAGCTGTTTTTT
CASSSLTSGNTGELFF
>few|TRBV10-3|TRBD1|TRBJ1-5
TGTGCCATCAGTACCCTCGGGGGAAATCGAGGCAGGGGGAGAGATCATAGCAATCAGCCCCAGCATTTT
CAISTLGGNRGRGRDHSNQPQHF
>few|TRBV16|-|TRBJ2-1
TGTGCCAGCAGCCAAGGCTTGTTTGCCAATGAGCAGTTCTTC
CASSQGLFANEQFF
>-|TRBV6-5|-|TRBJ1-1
TGTGCCAGCAGTTACTCGCAGTACACTGAAGCTTTCTTT
CASSYSQYTEAFF
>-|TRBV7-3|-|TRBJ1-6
TGTGCCAGCAGCCAGCAGAGGGGGTATAATTCACCCCTCCACTTT
CASSQQRGYNSPLHF
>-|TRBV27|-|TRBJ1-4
TGTGCCAGCAGGGATGACTTTTATGAAAAACTGTTTTTT
CASRDDFYEKLFF
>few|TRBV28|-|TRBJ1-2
TGTGCCAGCAGCCGGGACACCCAAATTGGCTACACCTTC
CASSRDTQIGYTF
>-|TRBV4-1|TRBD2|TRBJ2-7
TGCGCCAGCAGCCAGGGACTAGTTTCCTCCTACGAGCAGTACTTC
CASSQGLVSSYEQYF
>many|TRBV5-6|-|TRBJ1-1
TGTGCCAGCAGCTTGACAGTTCTGAACACTGAAGCTTTCTTT
CASSLTVLNTEAFF